The sequence of this T cell receptor beta chain was determined in a study of post-analysis software for immune sequencing data. Findings of the study overall: With TRBV5-6, TRBV5-1 and TRBV20-1 included, about five TRBV segments were more frequent in patients than in controls. Significantly decreased normalized Chao1 diversity was recorded for multiple sclerosis patients relative to controls.

The J segment lost 4 bases and the V segment lost 4 bases, leaving 7 bases of the junction unmatched. The CDR3 sequence is 16 residues long. Of note for this clonotype: Its antigen is still unknown.

Researchers reported that TCR beta cDNA libraries carried unique molecular identifiers. Yield was 500,000 to 600,000 cDNA molecules from roughly 1 to 10 million T cells. Each CDR3 protein is one row after TCRdb ran MiXCR on the PCR reads. The sample includes hundreds of thousands of distinct CDR3 sequences, 53% seen only once; the top ten take 4.6%. This receptor was identified in a girl between 5 and 17 years old with multiple sclerosis. The sample taken for sequencing was blood. This chain joins TRBV12-3 or TRBV12-4 and TRBJ2-1; 10 bases map to TRBD2. The CDR3 DNA is TGTGCCAGCAGTTCCTTCAATAGCGGGGGGTACAATGAGCAGTTCTTC. Translating it yields CASSSFNSGGYNEQFF.